The rows below give T cell receptor beta chains drawn from one sample of a study of OX40 agonist ivuxolimab in advanced cancers. Sequenced by immunoSEQ multiplex PCR; TCRdb stores in-frame clones only, minus some. The sample lists about 47,000 clones; around 84% were seen once. The sequencing used CD4+ or CD8+ T cells sorted from blood, collected in a trial of the OX40 agonist ivuxolimab. These receptors all come from an adult with an advanced solid tumor such as melanoma, head and neck, liver or kidney cancer. CDR3s include the opening cysteine and the closing phenylalanine or tryptophan. A D gene is named only where the DNA matches it firmly. Expanded clones are given a class, and other clones once, few, many or no size at all.

V gene: TRBV5-1
D gene: -
J gene: TRBJ2-3
clone size: few
CDR3 protein: CASSLAGRTDTQYF
CDR3 DNA: TGCGCCAGCAGCTTGGCAGGGCGCACAGATACGCAGTATTTT

V gene: TRBV2
D gene: TRBD1
J gene: TRBJ1-4
clone size: -
CDR3 protein: CATPDRAGRGTNEKLFF
CDR3 DNA: TGTGCCACCCCCGACAGGGCGGGTAGGGGTACTAATGAAAAACTGTTTTTT

V gene: TRBV6-4
D gene: TRBD2
J gene: TRBJ2-1
clone size: -
CDR3 protein: CASSDLAGVGSEQFF
CDR3 DNA: TGTGCCAGCAGTGATCTAGCGGGAGTAGGTAGTGAGCAGTTCTTC

V gene: TRBV19
D gene: -
J gene: TRBJ2-3
clone size: -
CDR3 protein: CASRPGRRTDTQYF
CDR3 DNA: TGTGCCAGTCGGCCGGGCCGGCGGACAGATACGCAGTATTTT

V gene: TRBV7-2
D gene: -
J gene: TRBJ2-2
clone size: -
CDR3 protein: CASSPWDRRTTGELFF
CDR3 DNA: TGTGCCAGCAGCCCTTGGGACCGGAGAACCACCGGGGAGCTGTTTTTT

V gene: TRBV5-4
D gene: TRBD1
J gene: TRBJ1-2
clone size: -
CDR3 protein: CASIDRGRYGYTF
CDR3 DNA: TGTGCCAGCATCGACAGGGGGCGCTATGGCTACACCTTC

V gene: TRBV11-2
D gene: TRBD2
J gene: TRBJ2-7
clone size: -
CDR3 protein: CASSLALAGRSVYEQYF
CDR3 DNA: TGTGCCAGCAGCTTAGCCCTAGCGGGCAGGAGCGTCTACGAGCAGTACTTC

V gene: TRBV2
D gene: TRBD1
J gene: TRBJ2-2
clone size: -
CDR3 protein: CASSELGQRNTGELFF
CDR3 DNA: TGTGCCAGCAGCGAGCTGGGACAGCGGAACACCGGGGAGCTGTTTTTT

V gene: TRBV7-2
D gene: -
J gene: TRBJ2-3
clone size: -
CDR3 protein: CASSLAGADTDTQYF
CDR3 DNA: TGTGCCAGCAGCTTAGCGGGCGCCGACACAGATACGCAGTATTTT

V gene: TRBV4-1
D gene: -
J gene: TRBJ2-5
clone size: -
CDR3 protein: CASSQARAQETQYF
CDR3 DNA: TGCGCCAGCAGCCAGGCGAGGGCCCAAGAGACCCAGTACTTC

V gene: TRBV7-8
D gene: -
J gene: TRBJ2-1
clone size: -
CDR3 protein: CASSLDITGGHEQFF
CDR3 DNA: TGTGCCAGCAGCTTAGATATAACAGGTGGTCATGAGCAGTTCTTC

V gene: TRBV28
D gene: -
J gene: TRBJ2-7
clone size: -
CDR3 protein: CASRIGNYEQYF
CDR3 DNA: TGTGCCAGCCGGATAGGGAACTACGAGCAGTACTTC

V gene: TRBV29-1
D gene: TRBD2
J gene: TRBJ2-1
clone size: -
CDR3 protein: CSVGGGSGGNEQFF
CDR3 DNA: TGCAGCGTTGGAGGCGGGAGCGGGGGCAATGAGCAGTTCTTC

V gene: TRBV9
D gene: -
J gene: TRBJ2-3
clone size: -
CDR3 protein: CASSVRGKGHTDTQYF
CDR3 DNA: TGTGCCAGCAGCGTTAGGGGTAAGGGGCACACAGATACGCAGTATTTT

V gene: TRBV5-1
D gene: -
J gene: TRBJ1-1
clone size: -
CDR3 protein: CASKLRVSTEAFF
CDR3 DNA: TGCGCCAGCAAGCTAAGAGTGAGCACTGAAGCTTTCTTT

V gene: TRBV28
D gene: -
J gene: TRBJ2-7
clone size: -
CDR3 protein: CASSRDRSYEQYF
CDR3 DNA: TGTGCCAGCAGCCGCGACAGGTCCTACGAGCAGTACTTC

V gene: TRBV7-9
D gene: -
J gene: TRBJ2-7
clone size: -
CDR3 protein: CASSLSSYEQYF
CDR3 DNA: TGTGCCAGCAGCTTATCCTCCTACGAGCAGTACTTC

V gene: TRBV7-2
D gene: TRBD1
J gene: TRBJ2-5
clone size: -
CDR3 protein: CASSPQTGGGQETQYF
CDR3 DNA: TGTGCCAGCAGCCCCCAGACAGGGGGCGGGCAAGAGACCCAGTACTTC

V gene: TRBV9
D gene: -
J gene: TRBJ2-3
clone size: -
CDR3 protein: CASSVGVQSTDTQYF
CDR3 DNA: TGTGCCAGCAGCGTAGGGGTGCAAAGCACAGATACGCAGTATTTT

V gene: TRBV2
D gene: -
J gene: TRBJ2-3
clone size: -
CDR3 protein: CASSALGADTQYF
CDR3 DNA: TGTGCCAGCAGTGCCTTAGGGGCAGATACGCAGTATTTT

V gene: TRBV9
D gene: -
J gene: TRBJ2-1
clone size: -
CDR3 protein: CASSVGSSFNEQFF
CDR3 DNA: TGTGCCAGCAGCGTAGGATCTAGCTTCAATGAGCAGTTCTTC

V gene: TRBV5-6
D gene: -
J gene: TRBJ2-3
clone size: -
CDR3 protein: CASTPDYSTDTQYF
CDR3 DNA: TGTGCCAGCACCCCCGACTATAGCACAGATACGCAGTATTTT

V gene: TRBV6-1
D gene: -
J gene: TRBJ1-6
clone size: -
CDR3 protein: CASMQGSDGSPLHF
CDR3 DNA: TGTGCCAGCATGCAGGGGAGTGATGGTTCACCCCTCCACTTT

V gene: TRBV9
D gene: -
J gene: TRBJ1-4
clone size: -
CDR3 protein: CASSETGLGEKLFF
CDR3 DNA: TGTGCCAGCAGCGAGACAGGTTTGGGGGAAAAACTGTTTTTT

V gene: TRBV6-1
D gene: -
J gene: TRBJ1-2
clone size: -
CDR3 protein: CASSRKHANYGYTF
CDR3 DNA: TGTGCCAGCAGCCGCAAACACGCTAACTATGGCTACACCTTC

V gene: TRBV6-1
D gene: -
J gene: TRBJ2-5
clone size: -
CDR3 protein: CASSEGIFDSQETQYF
CDR3 DNA: TGTGCCAGCAGTGAAGGAATTTTTGACAGCCAAGAGACCCAGTACTTC

V gene: TRBV19
D gene: -
J gene: TRBJ1-2
clone size: -
CDR3 protein: CASTLSSVSYTF
CDR3 DNA: TGTGCCAGTACCTTATCCAGCGTAAGCTACACCTTC

V gene: TRBV18
D gene: -
J gene: TRBJ1-3
clone size: -
CDR3 protein: CASSPGVNSGNTIYF
CDR3 DNA: TGTGCCAGCTCACCTGGGGTCAATTCTGGAAACACCATATATTTT

V gene: TRBV14
D gene: -
J gene: TRBJ2-1
clone size: -
CDR3 protein: CASSPSVDNEQFF
CDR3 DNA: TGTGCCAGCAGCCCCTCCGTGGACAATGAGCAGTTCTTC

V gene: TRBV7-9
D gene: -
J gene: TRBJ2-1
clone size: -
CDR3 protein: CAIPFGSLYNEQFF
CDR3 DNA: TGTGCCATCCCCTTTGGCAGTCTCTACAATGAGCAGTTCTTC

V gene: TRBV2
D gene: TRBD2
J gene: TRBJ2-7
clone size: once
CDR3 protein: CASSRDNSGRGGQYEQYF
CDR3 DNA: TGTGCCAGCAGTAGGGATAATAGCGGGAGAGGGGGTCAGTACGAGCAGTACTTC

V gene: TRBV5-1
D gene: -
J gene: TRBJ2-1
clone size: -
CDR3 protein: CASSLWSGVSYNEQFF
CDR3 DNA: TGCGCCAGCAGCTTGTGGTCGGGGGTCTCCTACAATGAGCAGTTCTTC

V gene: TRBV4-3
D gene: -
J gene: TRBJ2-7
clone size: -
CDR3 protein: CASSQGLTKTYEQYF
CDR3 DNA: TGCGCCAGCAGCCAAGGGTTGACCAAAACCTACGAGCAGTACTTC

V gene: TRBV19
D gene: -
J gene: TRBJ1-1
clone size: -
CDR3 protein: CASSMTLNTEAFF
CDR3 DNA: TGTGCCAGTAGTATGACACTGAACACTGAAGCTTTCTTT

V gene: TRBV4-1
D gene: -
J gene: TRBJ2-3
clone size: -
CDR3 protein: CASSQSVSAYTQYF
CDR3 DNA: TGCGCCAGCAGCCAAAGCGTCTCCGCTTATACGCAGTATTTT

V gene: TRBV29-1
D gene: -
J gene: TRBJ2-5
clone size: -
CDR3 protein: CSVEVTVDGTQYF
CDR3 DNA: TGCAGCGTTGAAGTTACAGTGGATGGGACCCAGTACTTC

V gene: TRBV6-4
D gene: TRBD2
J gene: TRBJ2-1
clone size: -
CDR3 protein: CASSEQLAGYNEQFF
CDR3 DNA: TGTGCCAGCAGTGAACAACTAGCGGGGTACAATGAGCAGTTCTTC

V gene: TRBV19
D gene: -
J gene: TRBJ2-7
clone size: -
CDR3 protein: CASSPPAGDAYEQYF
CDR3 DNA: TGTGCCAGTAGTCCCCCGGCAGGGGATGCCTACGAGCAGTACTTC

V gene: TRBV28
D gene: -
J gene: TRBJ1-6
clone size: -
CDR3 protein: CASSLLRSPLHF
CDR3 DNA: TGTGCCAGCAGTTTACTCCGTTCACCCCTCCACTTT

V gene: TRBV29-1
D gene: -
J gene: TRBJ2-5
clone size: -
CDR3 protein: CSVGQGGSGETQYF
CDR3 DNA: TGCAGCGTTGGGCAGGGCGGTTCGGGAGAGACCCAGTACTTC

V gene: TRBV5-1
D gene: TRBD2
J gene: TRBJ2-7
clone size: -
CDR3 protein: CASSLWGESGNNEQYF
CDR3 DNA: TGCGCCAGCAGCTTGTGGGGAGAAAGCGGGAACAACGAGCAGTACTTC

V gene: TRBV5-4
D gene: TRBD2
J gene: TRBJ2-1
clone size: -
CDR3 protein: CASSLGGRASYNEQFF
CDR3 DNA: TGTGCCAGCAGCTTGGGCGGGAGGGCTTCCTACAATGAGCAGTTCTTC

V gene: TRBV29-1
D gene: TRBD2
J gene: TRBJ2-1
clone size: -
CDR3 protein: CSVDSGTSSYNEQFF
CDR3 DNA: TGCAGCGTCGATAGCGGGACCAGCTCCTACAATGAGCAGTTCTTC

V gene: TRBV5-4
D gene: TRBD1
J gene: TRBJ2-4
clone size: -
CDR3 protein: CASSAPGQDLAKNIQYF
CDR3 DNA: TGTGCCAGCAGCGCCCCTGGACAGGACCTAGCCAAAAACATTCAGTACTTC

V gene: TRBV28
D gene: -
J gene: TRBJ2-7
clone size: -
CDR3 protein: CASSLTLYEQYF
CDR3 DNA: TGTGCCAGCAGCCTTACCCTCTACGAGCAGTACTTC

V gene: TRBV19
D gene: -
J gene: TRBJ2-3
clone size: -
CDR3 protein: CASSPEGSDTQYF
CDR3 DNA: TGTGCCAGTAGCCCGGAGGGCTCAGATACGCAGTATTTT

V gene: TRBV13
D gene: -
J gene: TRBJ2-7
clone size: -
CDR3 protein: CASSLEVMGSPKNYEQYF
CDR3 DNA: TGTGCCAGCAGCTTAGAAGTAATGGGATCCCCGAAGAACTACGAGCAGTACTTC

V gene: TRBV19
D gene: -
J gene: TRBJ1-5
clone size: -
CDR3 protein: CASRRTVSNQPQHF
CDR3 DNA: TGTGCCAGTAGGAGGACAGTTAGCAATCAGCCCCAGCATTTT

V gene: TRBV6-5
D gene: -
J gene: TRBJ1-1
clone size: -
CDR3 protein: CASSKRGVNTEAFF
CDR3 DNA: TGTGCCAGCAGTAAGAGGGGGGTGAACACTGAAGCTTTCTTT

V gene: TRBV7-2
D gene: -
J gene: TRBJ2-7
clone size: -
CDR3 protein: CASSSGLRGIYEQYF
CDR3 DNA: TGTGCCAGCAGTTCCGGGCTGAGGGGAATTTACGAGCAGTACTTC

V gene: TRBV5-4
D gene: -
J gene: TRBJ1-2
clone size: -
CDR3 protein: CASSLAGNGYGYTF
CDR3 DNA: TGTGCCAGCAGCTTGGCGGGGAACGGCTATGGCTACACCTTC

V gene: TRBV10-1
D gene: TRBD2
J gene: TRBJ2-7
clone size: few
CDR3 protein: CASSEAGVVRYEQYF
CDR3 DNA: TGCGCCAGCAGTGAGGCGGGAGTCGTCCGCTACGAGCAGTACTTC

V gene: TRBV4-3
D gene: -
J gene: TRBJ1-4
clone size: -
CDR3 protein: CASSQDYRVETGAAEKLFF
CDR3 DNA: TGCGCCAGCAGCCAAGATTACAGGGTGGAGACCGGGGCCGCTGAAAAACTGTTTTTT

V gene: TRBV27
D gene: -
J gene: TRBJ1-4
clone size: -
CDR3 protein: CASSPGGATNEKLFF
CDR3 DNA: TGTGCCAGCAGCCCCGGGGGGGCAACTAATGAAAAACTGTTTTTT

V gene: TRBV10-3
D gene: TRBD2
J gene: TRBJ2-1
clone size: -
CDR3 protein: CAISESTSGRLFF
CDR3 DNA: TGTGCCATCAGTGAGTCGACTAGCGGGAGACTGTTCTTC

V gene: TRBV27
D gene: -
J gene: TRBJ2-3
clone size: -
CDR3 protein: CASSLTSTDTQYF
CDR3 DNA: TGTGCCAGCAGTTTAACTAGCACAGATACGCAGTATTTT

V gene: TRBV7-8
D gene: -
J gene: TRBJ2-2
clone size: -
CDR3 protein: CASGTPQGRYTGELFF
CDR3 DNA: TGTGCCAGCGGCACCCCGCAGGGGAGGTACACCGGGGAGCTGTTTTTT